A single sample is the source of the 18 T cell receptor beta chains below, sequenced in a study of blood T cell repertoires in COVID-19. Sequencing was performed with immunoSEQ multiplex PCR; in TCRdb, only in-frame clones are kept and a portion is missing. The sample records under 300,000 clones, 75% to 90% being singletons. Sequenced sample: PBMCs or T cells enriched from blood (not recorded which). Source of these receptors: a middle-aged man who had recovered from COVID-19.

This rearrangement joins TRBV20-1 to TRBJ1-1; D is possibly TRBD1 (5 bases). Germline CDR1 is DFQATT and CDR2 is SNEGSKA (reference sequence). The CDR3 has 11 amino acids. V lost 7 bases and J 4 bases, leaving 10 bases between the germline ends. This CDR3 is CSVRVVTEAFF. The CDR3 coding sequence is TGCAGTGTCAGGGTAGTCACTGAAGCTTTCTTT.

A single count supports this clone. The chain has TRBV6-6 and TRBJ2-7; possible D gene TRBD2, 6 bases. Trimming stripped 0 bases from V and 4 bases from J, with 16 bases between. CDR3 size: 16 residues. The germline CDR1 and CDR2 sequences are MNHNY and SVGAGI (reference sequence). CDR3 nucleotide sequence: TGTGCCAGCAGTTACTCCCTCGAGGGAGGTGGGTACGAGCAGTACTTC. This codes for CASSYSLEGGGYEQYF.

The chain uses TRBV11-2 and TRBJ2-2; 7 positions match TRBD1. In germline, CDR1 is SGHAT, CDR2 FQNNGV. With V trimmed by 3 bases and J by 7 bases, 11 bases remained unmatched. The CDR3 runs 16 residues. CDR3 loop: CASSFGLSTGSGELFF. The CDR3 DNA follows: TGTGCCAGCAGCTTCGGCTTATCGACAGGGAGCGGGGAGCTGTTTTTT. The whole variable domain, filled in from reference TRBV11-2 and TRBJ2-2, reads EAGVAQSPRYKIIEKRQSVAFWCNPISGHATLYWYQQILGQGPKLLIQFQNNGVVDDSQLPKDRFSAERLKGVDSTLKIQPAKLEDSAVYLCASSFGLSTGSGELFFGEGSRLTVL.

The V gene is TRBV19, the J gene TRBJ2-1; 7 bases are a match to TRBD2. The V segment lost 7 bases and the J segment 9 bases; nucleotides outside the gene matches: 9. Germline CDR1 LNHDA, CDR2 SQIVND (reference sequence). The CDR3 sequence is 13 residues long. This chain's CDR3 is CASTRDYGIEQFF. CDR3 DNA: TGTGCCAGTACTCGGGACTATGGAATTGAGCAGTTCTTC.

The rearrangement links TRBV10-2 to TRBJ2-2, with D maybe TRBD2 (6 bases). Germline V lookup: CDR1 WSHSY, CDR2 SAAADI. The CDR3 is 15 residues long. Trimming removed 3 bases at V and 2 bases at J, with 10 bases between. The CDR3 DNA sequence: TGCGCCAGCAGTGATAGGCGGGGAAACACCGGGGAGCTGTTTTTT. Protein sequence: CASSDRRGNTGELFF.

V is TRBV6-5 and J is TRBJ1-2, with a possible D match to TRBD1 (5 bases). This CDR3 contains 12 residues. Germline V gives CDR1 MNHEY, CDR2 SVGAGI. V lost 4 bases to trimming and J lost 7 bases, with 10 bases between them. The DNA of the CDR3 is TGTGCCAGCAGTTTCGGAGACAGTGGCTACACCTTC. Residues: CASSFGDSGYTF.

The chain has TRBV5-1 and TRBJ1-3, with a tentative D call TRBD1 (6 bases). This CDR3 is built from 16 residues. Trimming took off 3 bases at V and 0 bases at J, with 13 bases between the two ends. Per germline, CDR1 SGHRS and CDR2 YFSETQ. Written as DNA, the CDR3 is TGCGCCAGCAGCTCGGGGGGGACACACTCTGGAAACACCATATATTTT. Its protein is CASSSGGTHSGNTIYF.

The J gene is TRBJ1-1, the V gene TRBV14, with D possibly TRBD1 on 6 matching bases. Looked up from germline, CDR1 is SGHDN and CDR2 is FVKESK. The ends were cut back, 2 bases at V and 1 base at J, with 17 bases in the middle. The CDR3 totals 17 residues. CDR3 DNA sequence: TGTGCCAGCAGCCAATGGAGGCCGGGACACAGGAACACTGAAGCTTTCTTT. As protein: CASSQWRPGHRNTEAFF.

The V and J genes are TRBV5-1 and TRBJ2-5; weak D call: TRBD2 (6 bases). The V end lost 0 bases, the J end lost 1 base, and 10 bases lay between the germline ends. There are 15 residues in the CDR3. The germline gives CDR1 SGHRS, CDR2 YFSETQ. The CDR3, as DNA: TGCGCCAGCAGCTTGGAAGGACTACCCCAAGAGACCCAGTACTTC. Protein: CASSLEGLPQETQYF.

The CDR3 DNA follows: TGTGCCAGCAGTGTCGGGACATCTGCGTACTTC. Protein: CASSVGTSAYF. The chain combines TRBV28 with TRBJ2-7; possible D gene TRBD1, 6 bases. The CDR3 loop spans 11 amino acids. The germline V gene has CDR1 MDHEN and CDR2 SYDVKM. Trimming cost V 5 bases and J 12 bases, with 14 bases left between them.

The CDR3 DNA sequence: TGTGCCAGCTCAGGGCAGGGGGCCTTTCGATATGATTCACCCCTCCACTTT. The encoded protein is CASSGQGAFRYDSPLHF. The rearrangement uses TRBV18 and TRBJ1-6; 8 bases agree with TRBD1. CDR3 size: 17 residues. Germline CDR1 KGHSH, CDR2 LQKENI. The V gene end was trimmed by 5 bases and the J gene end by 8 bases; junction bases not matched to a gene: 14.

This chain uses TRBV2 with TRBJ2-1; perhaps TRBD2 as D (7 bases). Germline CDR1 is SNHLY and CDR2 is FYNNEI. This CDR3 region has 11 residues. The V end lost 8 bases, the J end lost 12 bases, and 14 bases lay between the germline ends. CDR3 sequence (DNA): TGTGCCAGCGGGAGGGGGAACTCGCAGTTCTTC. Protein: CASGRGNSQFF.

The chain joins TRBV7-9 to TRBJ2-3; 7 bases are shared with TRBD2. V lost 5 bases and J lost 3; bases outside the gene matches: 2. There are 13 residues in the CDR3. Germline V gives CDR1 SEHNR, CDR2 FQNEAQ (reference sequence). Here the CDR3 reads CASSGSGTDTQYF. CDR3 nucleotide sequence: TGTGCCAGCAGCGGTAGCGGGACAGATACGCAGTATTTT.

CDR3 region: CASSPHGPDRGLQPQHF. As DNA, the CDR3 is TGTGCCAGCAGCCCCCATGGACCGGACAGGGGGCTCCAGCCCCAGCATTTT. The rearrangement uses TRBV3-1 (or the pseudogene TRBV3-2) and TRBJ1-5; 11 bases align to TRBD1. This CDR3 is built from 17 residues. Germline trimming cut 4 bases from V and 7 bases from J; bases unmatched to any gene: 12. CDR1 and CDR2 from the germline V gene are LGHDT and YNNKEL (reference sequence).

V is TRBV5-1 and J is TRBJ1-1; D is possibly TRBD1 (6 bases). V shed 4 bases and J shed 0 bases, with 16 bases lying between them. Germline CDR1 SGHRS, CDR2 YFSETQ. The CDR3 is 16 residues long. The CDR3 DNA reads TGCGCCAGCAGCCAGGGACACGGGAGGGTGAACACTGAAGCTTTCTTT. This translates into CASSQGHGRVNTEAFF.

This clone came up once. The chain joins TRBV19 to TRBJ2-2; D is perhaps TRBD2 (5 bases). CDR1 is LNHDA, CDR2 SQIVND, per germline (reference sequence). The CDR3 has 14 residues. Trimming cost V 3 bases and J 3 bases, with 8 bases left between them. The CDR3: CASSMAGDTGELFF. In nucleotides, the CDR3 is TGTGCCAGTAGTATGGCGGGCGACACCGGGGAGCTGTTTTTT.

The chain employs TRBV9 and TRBJ2-7; 8 bases are shared with TRBD2. Trimming removed 4 bases from V and 6 bases from J; junction bases left unmatched: 9. Germline V gives CDR1 SGDLS, CDR2 YYNGEE. This CDR3 spans 14 amino acids. The CDR3 DNA reads as TGTGCCAGCAGCCCGAAGCGGGAGCGGAGCGAGCAGTACTTC. Translating gives CASSPKRERSEQYF. Full variable domain (missing parts from reference TRBV9 and TRBJ2-7): DSGVTQTPKHLITATGQRVTLRCSPRSGDLSVYWYQQSLDQGLQFLIQYYNGEERAKGNILERFSAQQFPDLHSELNLSSLELGDSALYFCASSPKRERSEQYFGPGTRLTVT.

With regard to this clone: One end of the junction varies from germline; a read error may be responsible. V gene TRBV19 combines with J gene TRBJ1-1; D unresolved. Germline CDR1 and CDR2: LNHDA and SQIVND (reference sequence). The CDR3 runs to 13 residues. The CDR3 region is CASSIGENSEAFF. DNA for the CDR3: TGTGCCAGTAGTATTGGTGAGAACAGTGAAGCTTTCTTT.